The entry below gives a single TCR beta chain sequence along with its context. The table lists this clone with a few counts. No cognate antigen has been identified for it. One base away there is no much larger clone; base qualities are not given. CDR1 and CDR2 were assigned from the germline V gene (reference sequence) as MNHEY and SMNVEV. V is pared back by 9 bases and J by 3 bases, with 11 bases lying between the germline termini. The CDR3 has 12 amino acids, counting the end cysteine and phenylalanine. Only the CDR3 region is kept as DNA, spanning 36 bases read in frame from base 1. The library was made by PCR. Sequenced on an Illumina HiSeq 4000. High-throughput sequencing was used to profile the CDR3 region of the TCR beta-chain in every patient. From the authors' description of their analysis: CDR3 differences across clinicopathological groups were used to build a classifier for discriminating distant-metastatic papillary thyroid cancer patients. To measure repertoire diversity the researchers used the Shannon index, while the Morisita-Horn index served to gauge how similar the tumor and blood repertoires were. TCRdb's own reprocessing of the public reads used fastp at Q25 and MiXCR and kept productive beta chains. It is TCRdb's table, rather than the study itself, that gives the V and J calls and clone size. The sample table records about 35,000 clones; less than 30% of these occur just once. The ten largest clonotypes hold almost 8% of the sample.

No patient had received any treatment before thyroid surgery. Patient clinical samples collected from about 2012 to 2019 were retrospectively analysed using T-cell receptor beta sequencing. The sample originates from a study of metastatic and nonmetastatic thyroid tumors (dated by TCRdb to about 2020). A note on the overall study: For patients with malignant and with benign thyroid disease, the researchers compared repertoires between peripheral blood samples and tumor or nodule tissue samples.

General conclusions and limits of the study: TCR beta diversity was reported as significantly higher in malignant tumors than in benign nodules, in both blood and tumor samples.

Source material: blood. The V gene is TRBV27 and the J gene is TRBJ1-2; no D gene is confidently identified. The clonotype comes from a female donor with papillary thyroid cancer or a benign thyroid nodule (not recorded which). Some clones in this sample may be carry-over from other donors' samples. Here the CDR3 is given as CARAETYYGYTF. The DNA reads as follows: TGTGCCAGGGCCGAAACCTACTATGGCTACACCTTC.